These T cell receptor beta chains were read from a single sample in a study of response to subunit inactivated influenza vaccine. Each CDR3 protein gets one entry after TCRdb re-called the RT-PCR reads with MiXCR. The table lists under 750,000 distinct CDR3 sequences, 10% to 15% of them singletons. Specimen: PBMCs from blood, collected on the day of vaccination. All receptors derive from a man aged 45 to 65 who received an inactivated influenza vaccine. Each CDR3 is given with its conserved first and last residue. A D gene is named only where the DNA matches it firmly. Only part of the rows carry a size: once, few, many, or a class if the clone is expanded.

V	J	D	size	DNA	CDR3
TRBV7-9	TRBJ2-1	.	few	TGTGCCAGCAGCTTACCCCACCGCATTAGCAACAATGAGCAGTTCTTC	CASSLPHRISNNEQFF
TRBV6-5	TRBJ1-4	.	.	TGTGCCAGTAGTTCCCTGGGGTCAACTAGTGAAAAACTGTTTTTT	CASSSLGSTSEKLFF
TRBV24-1	TRBJ2-3	TRBD1	few	TGTGCCACCAGTGATCCCCCCGGGACAGGGGCCACAGATACGCAGTATTTT	CATSDPPGTGATDTQYF
TRBV7-6	TRBJ2-1	TRBD1	.	TGTGCCAGCAGCTTTTCCAGACAGGGGGCATGGGAGCAGTTCTTC	CASSFSRQGAWEQFF
TRBV15	TRBJ2-1	.	many	TGTGCCACCAGCCGGATGGGCTACAATGAGCAGTTCTTC	CATSRMGYNEQFF
TRBV3-1	TRBJ2-7	TRBD1	.	TGTGCCAGCAGCCAAGGAGGAACAGGGGCGCAGTACTTC	CASSQGGTGAQYF
TRBV9	TRBJ2-1	TRBD2	few	TGTGCCAGCAGCTTAAGCGGGATCTCCTACAATGAGCAGTTCTTC	CASSLSGISYNEQFF
TRBV4-1	TRBJ1-5	.	.	TGCGCCAGCAGCCAAGAGGATAGCAATCAGCCCCAGCATTTT	CASSQEDSNQPQHF
TRBV20-1	TRBJ1-4	TRBD1	.	TGCAGTGCTAGAGATTTCGGACAGGGCCATAATGAAAAACTGTTTTTT	CSARDFGQGHNEKLFF
TRBV7-9	TRBJ2-1	.	few	TGTGCCAGCAGCTTAGAAGAGCAGTTCTTC	CASSLEEQFF
TRBV4-1	TRBJ1-3	.	.	TGCGCCAGCAGCCAAGCTAGAAGTGGAAACACCATATATTTT	CASSQARSGNTIYF
TRBV11-1	TRBJ2-1	TRBD2	few	TGTGCCAGCAGCCGCGACTCACTAGCGGGCTACAATGAGCAGTTCTTC	CASSRDSLAGYNEQFF
TRBV6-2/TRBV6-3	TRBJ2-1	.	many	TGTGCCAGCAGTTACCCTTCCTCGGAGCAGTTCTTC	CASSYPSSEQFF
TRBV15	TRBJ2-3	TRBD2	many	TGTGCCACCAGCAGAGATCGGGCTAGCGGGACTAGCACAGATACGCAGTATTTT	CATSRDRASGTSTDTQYF
TRBV7-9	TRBJ2-3	.	few	TGTGCCAGCAGCTCCACTAGTTTCCTCACAGATACGCAGTATTTT	CASSSTSFLTDTQYF
TRBV19	TRBJ1-5	.	.	TGTGCCAGTGAAGATATGGACGGAGGACAATCGCCCCAGCATTTT	CASEDMDGGQSPQHF
TRBV24-1	TRBJ1-2	TRBD1	few	TGTGCCACCAGTGATGCGGGGTCGACAGGGGGCCTCTATGGCTACACCTTC	CATSDAGSTGGLYGYTF
TRBV24-1	TRBJ2-1	TRBD2	.	TGTGCCACCGGGACTAGCGGGTACCAGTATGAGCAGTTCTTC	CATGTSGYQYEQFF
TRBV7-2	TRBJ2-7	.	many	TGTGCCAGCAGCTCCCCGACCATAGCGGTGATCTCCTACGAGCAGTACTTC	CASSSPTIAVISYEQYF
TRBV6-1	TRBJ2-1	.	many	TGTGCCAGCGTCCCCGGCTCCTACAATGAGCAGTTCTTC	CASVPGSYNEQFF
TRBV19	TRBJ1-4	.	few	TGTGCCAGTAGGAGGGCACCGACTAATGAAAAACTGTTTTTT	CASRRAPTNEKLFF
TRBV5-1	TRBJ1-4	.	.	TGCGCCAGCAGGTCTCATCACGGCGAAAAACTGTTTTTT	CASRSHHGEKLFF
TRBV16	TRBJ1-2	.	.	TGTGCCAGCAGCCGGACTACAGAATTAGCTAACTATGGCTACACCTTC	CASSRTTELANYGYTF
TRBV12-3/TRBV12-4	TRBJ1-5	.	many	TGTGCCAGCAGTACCATAAATCAGCCCCAGCATTTT	CASSTINQPQHF
TRBV7-2	TRBJ2-2	.	many	TGTGCCAGCAGCTTAGTAGGGCAATCCACCGGGGAGCTGTTTTTT	CASSLVGQSTGELFF
TRBV20-1	TRBJ2-7	TRBD1	many	TGCAGTGCCGCCCGGGACAGGGGATACCACGAGCAGTACTTC	CSAARDRGYHEQYF
TRBV5-1	TRBJ2-3	.	few	TGCGCCAGCAGCGTCGGGCGGGCTGCTAGCACAGATACGCAGTATTTT	CASSVGRAASTDTQYF
TRBV2	TRBJ2-7	.	.	TGTGCCAGCCGAAACTACGAGCAGTACTTC	CASRNYEQYF
TRBV5-1	TRBJ1-6	.	.	TGCGCCAGCAGCTTGTCAGGGATCGGTAATTCACCCCTCCACTTT	CASSLSGIGNSPLHF
TRBV5-1	TRBJ2-7	TRBD2	few	TGCGCCAGCAGCTTTACTAGCGGGGCCTACGAGCAGTACTTC	CASSFTSGAYEQYF
TRBV7-2	TRBJ2-7	.	few	TGTGCCAGCAGCTTAGGGGGTTCCAACCCCTCCTACGAGCAGTACTTC	CASSLGGSNPSYEQYF
TRBV7-9	TRBJ1-1	.	.	TGTGCCAGCAGCTTTGAGTGGTTCGCAGCTTTCTTT	CASSFEWFAAFF
TRBV4-3	TRBJ1-1	TRBD1	.	TGCGCCAGCAGCCAAGATCAGGGGGGGAACACTGAAGCTTTCTTT	CASSQDQGGNTEAFF
TRBV12-3/TRBV12-4	TRBJ2-3	TRBD2	.	TGTGCCAGCAGTTCGCGGACAACTAGCGGGAGGGCCCGGAGGTTAGATACGCAGTATTTT	CASSSRTTSGRARRLDTQYF
TRBV7-2	TRBJ2-1	TRBD2	.	TGTGCCAGCAGTACTAGCGGGAGCGGCGATGAGCAGTTCTTC	CASSTSGSGDEQFF
TRBV10-3	TRBJ2-1	.	few	TGTGCCATCAGTGAGTCGATTGGGGCGGGCGAGCAGTTCTTC	CAISESIGAGEQFF
TRBV12-3/TRBV12-4	TRBJ1-1	.	many	TGTGCCAGCAGCCCGAATTGGGGAGAACTCTGGAACACTGAAGCTTTCTTT	CASSPNWGELWNTEAFF
TRBV24-1	TRBJ2-2	.	.	TGTGCCACCTCAGGCAGACACACCGGGGAGCTGTTTTTT	CATSGRHTGELFF
TRBV5-1	TRBJ2-5	TRBD1	few	TGCGCCAGCAGCTTGATCAGGGGGTCAGAGACCCAGTACTTC	CASSLIRGSETQYF
TRBV10-3	TRBJ1-1	.	.	TGTGCCATCAGTGGGGACACTGAAGCTTTCTTT	CAISGDTEAFF
TRBV30	TRBJ1-2	.	few	TGTGCCTGGAGTGCCTCTGTTGGCTACACCTTC	CAWSASVGYTF
TRBV4-3	TRBJ1-4	.	.	TGCGCCAGCAGCCAAGAGCTCCGGAGCAATGAAAAACTGTTTTTT	CASSQELRSNEKLFF
TRBV4-3	TRBJ1-4	.	few	TGCGCCAGCAGCCAAGATGGGGGGACAACTAATGAAAAACTGTTTTTT	CASSQDGGTTNEKLFF
TRBV30	TRBJ2-7	.	.	TGTGCCTGGAGCGGGGAAAACGAGCTATACTTC	CAWSGENELYF
TRBV7-3	TRBJ2-3	TRBD2	.	TGTGCCAGCAGCTTAACGGGGGTACTAGCGGGAGGTGTACGATATACGCAGTATTTT	CASSLTGVLAGGVRYTQYF
TRBV27	TRBJ1-1	.	.	TGTGCCAGCACCCCCTCGACGGGAGGATCCACTGAAGCTTTCTTT	CASTPSTGGSTEAFF
TRBV29-1	TRBJ2-7	TRBD1	.	TGCAGCGTTGAAGATAGGGACAGGGCCCCCTACGAGCAGTACTTC	CSVEDRDRAPYEQYF
TRBV11-2	TRBJ2-1	.	.	TGTGCCAGCAGAGCCGTGGGGAGCTCCTACAATGAGCAGTTCTTC	CASRAVGSSYNEQFF
TRBV5-1	TRBJ1-1	TRBD1	.	TGCGCCAGCAGCTTGGTAGGGACAGGGGTAGGGAACACTGAAGCTTTCTTT	CASSLVGTGVGNTEAFF
TRBV15	TRBJ2-7	TRBD2	.	TGTGCCACCAGCAGAGGAGCCGGGACTAGCGGGCGAGCCTACGAGCAGTACTTC	CATSRGAGTSGRAYEQYF
TRBV6-4	TRBJ1-6	TRBD1	few	TGTGCCAGCAGCACAACGACAGGGGAGCATTCACCCCTCCACTTT	CASSTTTGEHSPLHF
TRBV20-1	TRBJ2-4	TRBD2	many	TGCAGTGCTAGAATCGGGCCAGCGGGGGAATTCAAAAACATTCAGTACTTC	CSARIGPAGEFKNIQYF
TRBV29-1	TRBJ2-3	TRBD2	.	TGCAGCGTTGAAAGATGGACTAGCGGGAGAACGGATACGCAGTATTTT	CSVERWTSGRTDTQYF
TRBV12-3/TRBV12-4	TRBJ2-1	.	.	TGTGCCAGCAGTTTAACATCAATCTCCTACAATGAGCAGTTCTTC	CASSLTSISYNEQFF